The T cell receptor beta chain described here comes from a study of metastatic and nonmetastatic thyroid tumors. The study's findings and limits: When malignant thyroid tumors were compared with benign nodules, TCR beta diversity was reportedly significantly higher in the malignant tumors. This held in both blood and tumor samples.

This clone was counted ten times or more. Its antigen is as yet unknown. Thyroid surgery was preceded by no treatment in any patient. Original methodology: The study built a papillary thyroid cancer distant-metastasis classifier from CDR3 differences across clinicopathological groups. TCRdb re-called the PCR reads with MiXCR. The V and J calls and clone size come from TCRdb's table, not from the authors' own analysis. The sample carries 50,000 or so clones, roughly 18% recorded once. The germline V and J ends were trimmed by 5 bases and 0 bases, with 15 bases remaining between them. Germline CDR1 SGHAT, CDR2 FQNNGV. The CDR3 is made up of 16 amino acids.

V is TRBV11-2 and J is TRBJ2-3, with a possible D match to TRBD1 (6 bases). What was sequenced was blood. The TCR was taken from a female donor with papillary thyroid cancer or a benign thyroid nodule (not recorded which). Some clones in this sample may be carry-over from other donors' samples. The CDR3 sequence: CASSPPDRSSTDTQYF. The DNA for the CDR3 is TGTGCCAGCAGCCCCCCCGACAGGTCTAGCACAGATACGCAGTATTTT.